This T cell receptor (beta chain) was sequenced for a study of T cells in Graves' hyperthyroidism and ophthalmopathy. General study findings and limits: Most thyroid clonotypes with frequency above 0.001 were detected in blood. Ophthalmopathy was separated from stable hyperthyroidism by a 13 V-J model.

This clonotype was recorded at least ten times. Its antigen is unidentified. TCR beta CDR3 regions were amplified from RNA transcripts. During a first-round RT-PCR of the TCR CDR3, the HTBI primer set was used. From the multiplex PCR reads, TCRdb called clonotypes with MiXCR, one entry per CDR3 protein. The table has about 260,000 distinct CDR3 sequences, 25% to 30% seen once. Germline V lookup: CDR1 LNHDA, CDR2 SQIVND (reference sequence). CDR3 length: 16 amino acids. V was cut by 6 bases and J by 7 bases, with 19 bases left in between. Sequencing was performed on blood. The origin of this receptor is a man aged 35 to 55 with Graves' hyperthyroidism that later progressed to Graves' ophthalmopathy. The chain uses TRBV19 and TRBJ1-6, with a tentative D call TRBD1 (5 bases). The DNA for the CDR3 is TGTGCCAGTAGGAGCGTGGGGGTGGTTACGAATTCACCCCTCCACTTT. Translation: CASRSVGVVTNSPLHF. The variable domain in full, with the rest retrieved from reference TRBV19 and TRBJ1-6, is DGGITQSPKYLFRKEGQNVTLSCEQNLNHDAMYWYRQDPGQGLRLIYYSQIVNDFQKGDIAEGYSVSREKKESFPLTVTSAQKNPTAFYLCASRSVGVVTNSPLHFGNGTRLTVT.